The 27 T cell receptor beta chains in this list originate from one sample, sequenced in a study of T cell clones after liver transplantation. The method was immunoSEQ multiplex PCR; TCRdb's version includes in-frame clones alone and lacks a portion of them. The table includes more than 70,000 clones, around 78% detected once. The input for sequencing was CD4+ T cells from blood, taken at the 22-month timepoint. All receptors come from a human patient who received a liver transplant. Some of the T cells may derive from the graft donor.

V and J are TRBV7-3 and TRBJ1-5; D not certain. Trimming pared 2 bases from V and 5 bases from J, leaving 7 bases between. The CDR3 extends over 13 amino acids. The V gene's germline CDR1 is SGHTA and CDR2 FQGTGA. This chain's CDR3 is CASSLAPDQPQHF. CDR3 nucleotides: TGTGCCAGCAGCTTAGCCCCCGATCAGCCCCAGCATTTT.

This chain joins TRBV18 and TRBJ2-7; no definite D call. V was pared by 2 bases and J by 5 bases, with 7 bases between. Looked up from germline, CDR1 is KGHSH and CDR2 is LQKENI. This CDR3 region has 12 residues. The CDR3: CASSPDGDEQYF. Written as DNA, the CDR3 is TGTGCCAGCTCACCAGACGGCGACGAGCAGTACTTC.

This sequence joins TRBV5-5 and TRBJ2-1; 7 positions agree with TRBD2. The CDR3 is made up of 12 amino acids. V lost 4 bases to trimming and J lost 8 bases; unmatched junction nucleotides: 3. Germline CDR1 SGHKS, CDR2 YYEKEE (reference sequence). This CDR3 is CASSKRGDEQFF. The CDR3 DNA follows: TGTGCCAGCAGCAAACGGGGGGATGAGCAGTTCTTC.

The chain has TRBV28 and TRBJ1-2, with D perhaps TRBD1 (5 bases). Germline CDR1 reads MDHEN; CDR2 reads SYDVKM. The ends were cut back, 1 base at V and 8 bases at J, with 8 bases in the middle. The CDR3 has 12 residues. CDR3: CASSLYPGGYTF. CDR3 nucleotide sequence: TGTGCCAGCAGTTTATATCCAGGGGGCTACACCTTC.

V is TRBV4-1 and J is TRBJ1-6; 8 nucleotides align to TRBD1. The V segment lost 0 bases and the J segment 6 bases; nucleotides outside the gene matches: 7. The CDR3 consists of 17 residues. Germline V gene lookup returns CDR1 MGHRA and CDR2 YSYEKL. The chain's CDR3 is CASSQEGQGAINSPLHF. CDR3 nucleotide sequence: TGCGCCAGCAGCCAAGAAGGTCAGGGGGCGATTAATTCACCCCTCCACTTT.

A few counts support this clone. This chain connects TRBV5-4 to TRBJ1-1; tentatively, D is TRBD1 (5 bases). Germline CDR1 SGHNT, CDR2 YYREEE (reference sequence). Trimming took off 0 bases at V and 5 bases at J, with 14 bases between the two ends. The CDR3 is 15 residues long. The CDR3 loop reads CASSLATGVGTEAFF. The CDR3, as DNA: TGTGCCAGCAGCTTGGCCACGGGGGTCGGAACTGAAGCTTTCTTT.

In its sample, this clone was seen once. V usage is TRBV7-8 and J usage is TRBJ2-1, with 9 positions matching TRBD1. Germline CDR1 SGHVS, CDR2 FQNEAQ. After removal of 3 bases from V and 2 bases from J, the junction contained 5 bases not matched to a gene. This CDR3 is built from 16 residues. The CDR3 protein is CASSFTRQGAYNEQFF. The CDR3 DNA is TGTGCCAGCAGCTTCACAAGACAGGGGGCCTACAATGAGCAGTTCTTC.

This clone showed up just a few times. This chain uses TRBV7-2 with TRBJ2-2; 10 positions match TRBD1. With 6 bases clipped from V and 5 bases from J, the junction kept 6 bases outside the gene matches. CDR1 is SGHTA, CDR2 FQGNSA, per germline. The CDR3 contains 15 residues. The CDR3 sequence: CASRSGTGATGELFF. The CDR3 DNA sequence: TGTGCCAGCAGGTCCGGGACAGGGGCAACCGGGGAGCTGTTTTTT.

V gene TRBV16 combines with J gene TRBJ2-1, with D perhaps TRBD2 (6 bases). This CDR3 spans 13 amino acids. The V and J ends lost 4 bases and 5 bases respectively, with 9 bases between them. CDR1 and CDR2 from the germline V gene are KGHSY and FQNENV. The DNA for the CDR3 is TGTGCCAGCAGCCGGGGACTGAACAATGAGCAGTTCTTC. Translation: CASSRGLNNEQFF. The variable domain in full, completed from reference TRBV16 and TRBJ2-1, reads GEEVAQTPKHLVRGEGQKAKLYCAPIKGHSYVFWYQQVLKNEFKFLISFQNENVFDETGMPKERFSAKCLPNSPCSLEIQATKLEDSAVYFCASSRGLNNEQFFGPGTRLTVL.

The V gene is TRBV5-1, the J gene TRBJ2-3; 7 nucleotides line up with TRBD2. This CDR3 is built from 14 residues. The germline V gene encodes CDR1 SGHRS and CDR2 YFSETQ. V shed 0 bases and J 4 bases; nucleotides not matched to a gene: 2. The CDR3 nucleotides read TGCGCCAGCAGCTTGGTGGCGGGGGCAGATACGCAGTATTTT. Translating it yields CASSLVAGADTQYF.

This chain links TRBV7-2 with TRBJ2-1, with 9 bases that match TRBD1. Germline CDR1 and CDR2: SGHTA and FQGNSA. The CDR3 totals 13 residues. Trimming took 8 bases from V and 7 from J; bases not matched to a gene: 6. The CDR3 sequence: CASGDRANNEQFF. The CDR3 nucleotides read TGTGCCAGCGGGGACAGGGCGAATAATGAGCAGTTCTTC.

V and J are TRBV7-6 and TRBJ2-2, with TRBD2 matching 15 bases. Germline CDR1 is SGHVS and CDR2 is FNYEAQ. The CDR3 spans 16 residues. The J segment lost 7 bases and the V segment lost 4 bases, leaving 4 bases of the junction unmatched. The CDR3 DNA reads TGTGCCAGCAGCTCGGGACTAGCGGGAGGTGACGGGGAGCTGTTTTTT. As protein: CASSSGLAGGDGELFF.

The chain joins TRBV21-1 to TRBJ1-2. TRBV21-1 is classified as a pseudogene. The CDR3 spans 13 residues. CDR3: CASSKPGIGGYTF. DNA of the CDR3: TGTGCCAGCAGCAAACCGGGGATAGGGGGCTACACCTTC.

This chain connects TRBV15 to TRBJ1-1; D is uncertain. V was trimmed by 2 bases and J by 1 base, leaving 14 bases between them. The CDR3 totals 16 residues. Per germline, CDR1 LNHNV and CDR2 YYDKDF (reference sequence). CDR3 coding DNA: TGTGCCACCAGCAGACAAGGAAGGGTGCCGAACACTGAAGCTTTCTTT. This codes for CATSRQGRVPNTEAFF.

This chain connects TRBV7-6 to TRBJ2-7; D possibly corresponds to TRBD1 (7 bases). Per germline, CDR1 SGHVS and CDR2 FNYEAQ. V lost 5 bases and J lost 3, with 14 bases in between. The CDR3 sequence is 14 residues long. CDR3 DNA: TGTGCCAGCAGCCCGCGGGACAGCCTCTACGAGCAGTACTTC. Protein: CASSPRDSLYEQYF. Full variable domain (outside the CDR3, taken from reference TRBV7-6 and TRBJ2-7): GAGVSQSPRYKVTKRGQDVALRCDPISGHVSLYWYRQALGQGPEFLTYFNYEAQQDKSGLPNDRFSAERPEGSISTLTIQRTEQRDSAMYRCASSPRDSLYEQYFGPGTRLTVT.

The J gene is TRBJ2-1, the V gene TRBV19; the D gene is possibly TRBD2 (7 bases). V was clipped by 1 base and J by 6 bases, with 10 bases between them. The CDR3 length is 14 residues. Germline V gene lookup returns CDR1 LNHDA and CDR2 SQIVND (reference sequence). As DNA, the CDR3 is TGTGCCAGTAGTATAGGCGGGGGCCGCAATGAGCAGTTCTTC. This gives the protein CASSIGGGRNEQFF.

This clone has a single count. The chain links TRBV13 to TRBJ1-4, with D unresolved. Germline assignment: CDR1 PRHDT and CDR2 FYEKMQ (reference sequence). Deletions cut 5 bases from V and 7 bases from J, with 20 bases between. This CDR3 is 16 amino acids long. DNA for the CDR3: TGTGCCAGCAGCCTTTATATGGGTGGGGAAGTTGAAAAACTGTTTTTT. It is translated as CASSLYMGGEVEKLFF.

The chain employs TRBV9 and TRBJ1-5; D ambiguous. The CDR3 contains 17 residues. V lost 5 bases, J lost 0 bases, and 18 bases lay in between. The germline gives CDR1 SGDLS, CDR2 YYNGEE. CDR3 region: CASSRWEGLSSNQPQHF. CDR3 in DNA: TGTGCCAGCAGTCGATGGGAAGGGCTGTCTAGCAATCAGCCCCAGCATTTT.

The genes are TRBV18 and TRBJ2-1; the D gene is possibly TRBD2 (7 bases). The CDR3 is 14 residues long. The V gene lost 2 bases and the J gene lost 10 bases, with 15 bases spanning the gap. In germline, CDR1 is KGHSH, CDR2 LQKENI. This CDR3 reads CASSPFNEGGEQFF. The DNA of the CDR3 is TGTGCCAGCTCACCATTTAATGAGGGGGGGGAGCAGTTCTTC.

The gene calls are TRBV5-1 and TRBJ2-7; 11 bases fit TRBD2. Trimming at V came to 2 bases and at J to 0 bases, leaving 1 base not matched to a gene. CDR1 and CDR2 (germline): SGHRS, YFSETQ. This CDR3 has 15 amino acids. CDR3 nucleotides: TGCGCCAGCAGCTTCGGACTAGCGGGCTCCTACGAGCAGTACTTC. As protein: CASSFGLAGSYEQYF.

This chain links TRBV7-6 with TRBJ2-7; 7 bases agree with TRBD1. Per the germline V gene, CDR1 is SGHVS and CDR2 is FNYEAQ. V dropped 2 bases and J dropped 1; count of bases not matched to a gene: 2. This CDR3 spans 14 amino acids. In nucleotides, the CDR3 is TGTGCCAGCAGCTTAAGACAGGGATCCTACGAGCAGTACTTC. This gives the protein CASSLRQGSYEQYF.

The CDR3 DNA sequence: TGTGCCAGCACGCGGGGCGGGGGAAACTACGAGCAGTACTTC. Its translation: CASTRGGGNYEQYF. The chain recombines TRBV2 with TRBJ2-7; 7 bases fit TRBD2. This CDR3 is built from 14 residues. The junction had 9 bases not matched to a gene; V was cut back by 7 bases and J by 3 bases. CDR1 and CDR2 from the germline V gene are SNHLY and FYNNEI. Looking up the rest from reference TRBV2 and TRBJ2-7 gives the full variable domain: EPEVTQTPSHQVTQMGQEVILRCVPISNHLYFYWYRQILGQKVEFLVSFYNNEISEKSEIFDDQFSVERPDGSNFTLKIRSTKLEDSAMYFCASTRGGGNYEQYFGPGTRLTVT.

The V and J genes are TRBV13 and TRBJ1-4; D unclear. V was trimmed by 0 bases and J by 8 bases, leaving 10 bases between them. In germline, CDR1 is PRHDT, CDR2 FYEKMQ (reference sequence). This CDR3 has 14 residues. In nucleotides, the CDR3 is TGTGCCAGCAGCTTAGGTGCACTGGCCGAAAAACTGTTTTTT. Its translation is CASSLGALAEKLFF.

The genes are TRBV9 and TRBJ1-5; the D gene is possibly TRBD1 (5 bases). This CDR3 is 14 amino acids long. The germline CDR1 and CDR2 sequences are SGDLS and YYNGEE. Between the trimmed V and J ends, which lost 7 bases and 6 bases, there was a span of 17 bases. The CDR3 nucleotides read TGTGCCAGCCGTGGGGGGGGAGTATGTCAGCCCCAGCATTTT. Translating it yields CASRGGGVCQPQHF.

V and J are TRBV7-2 and TRBJ1-1; D not resolved. With 7 bases removed from V and 5 bases from J, the gap between germline ends came to 17 bases. The CDR3 has 14 residues. Germline V gene data show CDR1 as SGHTA and CDR2 as FQGNSA. The CDR3 nucleotides are TGTGCCAGCAACGAGAATATGGGTGGGACTGAAGCTTTCTTT. Translated: CASNENMGGTEAFF.

The chain links TRBV6-5 to TRBJ2-7; 11 bases map to TRBD2. Germline V gives CDR1 MNHEY, CDR2 SVGAGI. The CDR3 extends over 15 amino acids. After removal of 6 bases from V and 2 bases from J, the junction contained 6 bases not matched to a gene. As DNA, the CDR3 is TGTGCCAGCAGGAGTACTAGCGGGGGCCCCTACGAGCAGTACTTC. This gives the protein CASRSTSGGPYEQYF.

The chain joins TRBV7-3 to TRBJ2-3; D possibly corresponds to TRBD1 (5 bases). The CDR3 is made up of 15 amino acids. Germline V gene data show CDR1 as SGHTA and CDR2 as FQGTGA. V was shortened by 2 bases and J by 7 bases, with 16 bases between the two germline ends. CDR3 in DNA: TGTGCCAGCAGCTTAGGGGCCCGCGCTACAAATACGCAGTATTTT. Protein: CASSLGARATNTQYF.